Detailed here is one T cell receptor (beta chain). CDR3 length: 14 amino acids. Per germline, CDR1 SGDLS and CDR2 YYNGEE. V gave up 5 bases and J gave up 2 bases, with 13 bases separating them. Repertoires were generated with immunoSEQ multiplex PCR, while TCRdb's copy carries only in-frame clones and drops some. The sample contains about 40,000 clones, approximately 83% of which appear only once. These data belong to a study of OX40 agonist ivuxolimab in advanced cancers. Overall study: At doses from 0.01 to 10 mg/kg, patients were given intravenous ivuxolimab every 2 weeks. Treatment received earlier with anti-PD-1, anti-PD-L1 or anti-CTLA-4 agents was allowed, and roughly 40% had some. Three patients got partial responses; one had hepatocellular carcinoma and two had cutaneous melanoma.

Source: CD4+ or CD8+ T cells sorted from blood, taken in a trial of the OX40 agonist ivuxolimab. This clonotype originated in an adult with an advanced solid tumor such as melanoma, head and neck, liver or kidney cancer. V gene TRBV9 combines with J gene TRBJ1-2; unclear D gene. The CDR3, as DNA: TGTGCCAGCAGTGATGACGGAATCAACTATGGCTACACCTTC. Its protein product is CASSDDGINYGYTF.